The clone carrying this T cell receptor beta chain was detected a few times. Its antigen remains unknown. The sample belongs to a study of T cell repertoires in cytomegalovirus infection. Study overall: Selected CMV epitopes included recently identified HLA-C-restricted ones as well as well-studied HLA-B-restricted ones.

The CDR3 runs to 13 residues. Germline CDR1 reads SGHTA; CDR2 reads FQGTGA. The ends were cut back, 5 bases at V and 8 bases at J, with 15 bases in the middle. One entry per CDR3 protein results from TCRdb running MiXCR on the reads. The sample includes about 770,000 distinct CDR3 sequences, 29% seen only once; the top ten take 13%. This TCR was sampled from a human donor in good health (CMV status not recorded). Some clones in this sample may be carry-over from other donors' samples. This sequence joins TRBV7-3 and TRBJ1-2; D ambiguous. The sequences come from cultured CD8+ T cells from PBMCs, collected from culture after CMV antigen stimulation. DNA for the CDR3: TGTGCCAGCAGCCCCCCGGGCATCAGGGGCTACACCTTC. Protein product: CASSPPGIRGYTF.